The 30 T cell receptor beta chains presented below share a single source sample, sequenced in a study of blood T cell repertoires in COVID-19. Assay: immunoSEQ multiplex PCR; the TCRdb copy retains only in-frame clones and omits some. Among over 70,000 clones, roughly 90% were seen once, and the ten largest hold 2% to 3%. Sequencing used peripheral blood. These receptors were taken from a man between 45 and 60 years old with COVID-19, enrolled during active disease.

This rearrangement joins TRBV7-2 to TRBJ2-7, with D perhaps matching TRBD1 (5 bases). The CDR3 consists of 14 residues. The V and J ends lost 4 bases and 3 bases respectively, with 13 bases between them. The V gene's germline CDR1 is SGHTA and CDR2 FQGNSA. CDR3 nucleotides: TGTGCCAGCAGCTCCAGGGCGATTTTCTACGAGCAGTACTTC. Amino acids: CASSSRAIFYEQYF.

This clone has just a few counts. The chain uses TRBV4-1 and TRBJ1-5; 9 positions match TRBD1. V trimming: 0 bases; J trimming: 6 bases; junction bases outside the gene matches: 3. The CDR3 is made up of 15 amino acids. Germline V CDR1 and CDR2: MGHRA, YSYEKL. CDR3 DNA sequence: TGCGCCAGCAGCCAAGATGGGACAGGGATTCAGCCCCAGCATTTT. Translating gives CASSQDGTGIQPQHF.

As for this clone: This specimen includes other DNA sequences encoding the same CDR3. This chain links TRBV5-1 with TRBJ2-5; 8 bases match TRBD1. CDR3 length equals 15 residues. V dropped 0 bases and J dropped 5; count of bases not matched to a gene: 6. Germline assignment: CDR1 SGHRS and CDR2 YFSETQ. The CDR3 region has the DNA TGCGCCAGCAGCTTGGTGGCCAGGGGGCGGGAGACCCAGTACTTC. Translated: CASSLVARGRETQYF.

V usage is TRBV10-3 and J usage is TRBJ2-7; no clear D. The length of the CDR3 is 9 residues. CDR1 is ENHRY, CDR2 SYGVKD, per germline. V gave up 11 bases and J gave up 3 bases, with 5 bases separating them. CDR3 residues: CAVFYEQYV. Here the CDR3 DNA reads TGTGCCGTCTTCTACGAGCAGTACGTC.

The chain uses TRBV28 and TRBJ1-2; D is possibly TRBD1 (6 bases). Looked up from germline, CDR1 is MDHEN and CDR2 is SYDVKM. This CDR3 has 15 amino acids. V lost 5 bases and J 7 bases, leaving 20 bases between the germline ends. CDR3 DNA: TGTGCCAGCAGTCCAAATGACTGGGGGGGCACTGGCTACACCTTC. Translating gives CASSPNDWGGTGYTF.

This chain connects TRBV30 to TRBJ1-3; 10 positions match TRBD1. Germline V gene lookup returns CDR1 GTSNPN and CDR2 SVGIG (reference sequence). CDR3 length: 15 residues. The J segment lost 1 base and the V segment lost 5 bases, leaving 5 bases of the junction unmatched. The CDR3 sequence is CAWDRGHMSGNTIYF. The CDR3 DNA follows: TGTGCCTGGGACAGGGGGCATATGTCTGGAAACACCATATATTTT.

The chain combines TRBV3-1 (or the pseudogene TRBV3-2) with TRBJ1-4; tentative D call: TRBD1 (6 bases). Trimming took 1 base from V and 10 from J, leaving 7 bases between them. CDR3 length: 12 residues. CDR1 LGHDT and CDR2 YNNKEL come from the germline V gene (reference sequence). CDR3 sequence: CASSQGGRKLFF. The CDR3 nucleotides read TGTGCCAGCAGCCAAGGGGGGCGAAAACTGTTTTTT.

This sequence joins TRBV4-1 and TRBJ2-5; the D gene is possibly TRBD2 (5 bases). The V gene's germline CDR1 is MGHRA and CDR2 YSYEKL. This CDR3 has 16 amino acids. The germline V and J ends were trimmed by 1 base and 3 bases, with 15 bases remaining between them. The CDR3: CASSQGNPWGEETQYF. Written as DNA, the CDR3 is TGCGCCAGCAGCCAAGGAAACCCTTGGGGAGAAGAGACCCAGTACTTC.

The rearrangement joins TRBV7-3 to TRBJ2-3; 7 nucleotides line up with TRBD2. After removal of 5 bases from V and 7 bases from J, the junction contained 6 bases not matched to a gene. Germline CDR1 SGHTA, CDR2 FQGTGA. The CDR3 totals 13 residues. The CDR3 DNA is TGTGCCAGCAGCACCGGGACTACATATACGCAGTATTTT. Encoded protein: CASSTGTTYTQYF.

This chain links TRBV30 with TRBJ2-7, with D hard to call. CDR1 is GTSNPN, CDR2 SVGIG, per germline (reference sequence). The CDR3 sequence is 14 residues long. Trimming pared 0 bases from V and 2 bases from J, leaving 11 bases between. CDR3 in amino acids: CAWSVPPQTYEQYF. CDR3 in DNA: TGTGCCTGGAGTGTACCCCCACAGACCTACGAGCAGTACTTC. Full variable domain (rest looked up from reference TRBV30 and TRBJ2-7): SQTIHQWPATLVQPVGSPLSLECTVEGTSNPNLYWYRQAAGRGLQLLFYSVGIGQISSEVPQNLSASRPQDRQFILSSKKLLLSDSGFYLCAWSVPPQTYEQYFGPGTRLTVT.

The gene calls are TRBV23-1 and TRBJ2-7; D is unresolved. TRBV23-1 is known as an ORF, though its function is uncertain. The CDR3 runs 13 residues. The V end was cut by 2 bases, the J end by 4 bases, with 9 bases between. The chain's CDR3 is CASSQPPRYEQYV. In nucleotides, the CDR3 is TGCGCCAGCAGTCAACCTCCTCGGTACGAGCAGTACGTC.

CDR3 sequence reads: CASSVGQGALGYTF. The CDR3 DNA is TGTGCCAGCAGCGTAGGGCAGGGGGCGCTGGGCTACACCTTC. V and J are TRBV9 and TRBJ1-2; 8 bases are shared with TRBD1. From germline, CDR1 is SGDLS and CDR2 YYNGEE. V lost 0 bases and J lost 8; bases outside the gene matches: 6. The CDR3 contains 14 residues.

The chain carries TRBV29-1 and TRBJ2-1; TRBD2 aligns across 10 bases. The CDR3 spans 15 residues. V shed 3 bases, J shed 8 bases, and the junction held 10 bases outside the gene matches. Per germline, CDR1 SQVTM and CDR2 ANQGSEA. The CDR3 DNA sequence: TGCAGCGTTGAGTCTAGCGGGAGTTATTGGTATGAGCAGTTCTTC. Amino acid sequence: CSVESSGSYWYEQFF.

This rearrangement joins TRBV7-9 to TRBJ1-1, with unresolved D. The CDR3 has 13 amino acids. CDR1 and CDR2 (germline): SEHNR, FQNEAQ (reference sequence). V was shortened by 4 bases and J by 0 bases, with 6 bases between the two germline ends. CDR3 amino acids: CASSSRLNTEAFF. CDR3 coding DNA: TGTGCCAGCAGCTCGAGGTTGAACACTGAAGCTTTCTTT.

DNA of the CDR3: TGTGCCATCAGTGGCTCGGGAGAGGCTGGGGCCAACGTCCTGACTTTC. It is translated as CAISGSGEAGANVLTF. The J gene is TRBJ2-6, the V gene TRBV10-3, with D perhaps TRBD2 (6 bases). The CDR3 loop spans 16 amino acids. Germline V CDR1 and CDR2: ENHRY, SYGVKD. V lost 4 bases and J 2 bases, leaving 12 bases between the germline ends.

The chain carries TRBV4-2 and TRBJ2-1, with a possible D match to TRBD2 (5 bases). Germline V gives CDR1 LGHNA, CDR2 YNFKEQ. The CDR3 runs 14 residues. Trimming shortened V by 4 bases and J by 1 base, and 8 bases separated the two germline ends. The CDR3 coding sequence is TGTGCCAGCAGCCGTAGCGTGTCCTACAATGAGCAGTTCTTC. This encodes CASSRSVSYNEQFF.

The rearrangement uses TRBV4-2 and TRBJ2-5, with a possible D match to TRBD1 (6 bases). Germline CDR1 and CDR2: LGHNA and YNFKEQ. V lost 2 bases and J 2 bases, leaving 15 bases between the germline ends. This CDR3 spans 16 amino acids. The CDR3 is CASSQFSGTQQETQYF. The DNA for the CDR3 is TGTGCCAGCAGCCAATTTTCCGGGACACAACAAGAGACCCAGTACTTC.

The rearrangement links TRBV7-8 to TRBJ2-2; 7 bases line up with TRBD1. V shed 1 base, J shed 1 base, and the junction held 9 bases outside the gene matches. The CDR3 loop spans 18 amino acids. The germline CDR1 and CDR2 sequences are SGHVS and FQNEAQ. The CDR3 protein is CASSLGGGGQMNTGELFF. The CDR3 DNA reads TGTGCCAGCAGCTTAGGTGGTGGGGGACAGATGAACACCGGGGAGCTGTTTTTT.

The chain combines TRBV2 with TRBJ2-1, with D unclear. CDR3 length equals 10 residues. Trimming removed 8 bases at V and 8 bases at J, with 7 bases between. Germline V lookup: CDR1 SNHLY, CDR2 FYNNEI. This CDR3 is CASGRYEQFF. The CDR3 DNA reads as TGTGCCAGCGGGCGTTATGAGCAGTTCTTC.

The chain is built from TRBV2 and TRBJ2-1; D call uncertain. Germline-derived CDR1 and CDR2 are SNHLY and FYNNEI. This CDR3 comprises 13 residues. The V gene lost 4 bases and the J gene lost 5 bases, with 9 bases spanning the gap. CDR3 bases: TGTGCCAGCAGTGCTGGAGAGGACAATGAGCAGTTCTTC. It encodes CASSAGEDNEQFF. The full variable domain, completed using reference TRBV2 and TRBJ2-1, is EPEVTQTPSHQVTQMGQEVILRCVPISNHLYFYWYRQILGQKVEFLVSFYNNEISEKSEIFDDQFSVERPDGSNFTLKIRSTKLEDSAMYFCASSAGEDNEQFFGPGTRLTVL.

The rearrangement links TRBV30 to TRBJ2-7; 9 bases fit TRBD1. The length of the CDR3 is 14 residues. The V gene's germline CDR1 is GTSNPN and CDR2 SVGIG (reference sequence). J gave up 7 bases and V 6 bases, and 13 bases lay outside the gene matches. CDR3 amino acids: CACSTGTGSSEQYF. The CDR3 DNA reads as TGTGCCTGCAGTACCGGGACAGGGTCATCGGAGCAGTACTTC.

The CDR3 spells CASSLSGSTYEQYF. The DNA for the CDR3 is TGTGCCAGCAGCTTAAGCGGGAGTACCTACGAGCAGTACTTC. The genes are TRBV7-9 and TRBJ2-7, with 8 positions matching TRBD2. The CDR3 has 14 residues. V lost 2 bases and J lost 2; bases outside the gene matches: 2. Germline V lookup: CDR1 SEHNR, CDR2 FQNEAQ (reference sequence). The full variable domain, rest sourced from reference TRBV7-9 and TRBJ2-7, is DTGVSQNPRHKITKRGQNVTFRCDPISEHNRLYWYRQTLGQGPEFLTYFQNEAQLEKSRLLSDRFSAERPKGSFSTLEIQRTEQGDSAMYLCASSLSGSTYEQYFGPGTRLTVT.

V is TRBV6-5 and J is TRBJ1-1; D is unclear. CDR3 length: 11 amino acids. Trimming stripped 5 bases from V and 3 bases from J, with 4 bases between. Looked up from germline, CDR1 is MNHEY and CDR2 is SVGAGI. The CDR3 sequence: CASSRDTEAFF. The CDR3, as DNA: TGTGCCAGCAGTCGGGACACTGAAGCTTTCTTT.

The gene calls are TRBV15 and TRBJ2-5; D perhaps matches TRBD1 (5 bases). CDR3 length: 16 amino acids. The germline gives CDR1 LNHNV, CDR2 YYDKDF (reference sequence). V was trimmed by 1 base and J by 5 bases, leaving 17 bases between them. The CDR3 loop is CATSRAPARAQETQYF. The CDR3 DNA reads as TGTGCCACCAGCAGAGCTCCAGCCAGGGCCCAGGAGACCCAGTACTTC.

The chain employs TRBV2 and TRBJ2-1; 10 positions agree with TRBD2. The CDR3 spans 16 residues. V shed 6 bases and J 0 bases; nucleotides not matched to a gene: 5. CDR1 is SNHLY, CDR2 FYNNEI, per germline. Written as DNA, the CDR3 is TGTGCCAGCAGACAGGGACTAGCGATCTCCTACAATGAGCAGTTCTTC. It is translated as CASRQGLAISYNEQFF.

This clone appeared a single time. The genes are TRBV5-8 and TRBJ2-7, with 7 bases fitting TRBD2. CDR3 length: 12 residues. The junction had 5 bases not matched to a gene; V was cut back by 2 bases and J by 9 bases. CDR1 SGHTS and CDR2 YDEGEE come from the germline V gene. CDR3 in amino acids: CASSFPGGGQYV. The CDR3 DNA is TGTGCCAGCAGCTTCCCGGGGGGAGGGCAGTACGTC.

The rearrangement uses TRBV24-1 and TRBJ2-5; the D gene is possibly TRBD2 (6 bases). Germline V lookup: CDR1 KGHDR, CDR2 SFDVKD. The CDR3 consists of 15 residues. Trimming left V 4 bases short and J 8 bases short, with 19 bases between. The CDR3: CATSDPGTGPYTQYF. CDR3 nucleotide sequence: TGTGCCACCAGTGACCCCGGGACTGGCCCTTACACCCAGTACTTC.

This clone was seen a handful of times. This rearrangement joins TRBV6-5 to TRBJ1-4; D not certain. Germline assignment: CDR1 MNHEY and CDR2 SVGAGI. Trimming shortened V by 1 base and J by 8 bases, and 11 bases separated the two germline ends. This CDR3 contains 14 residues. The CDR3 nucleotides are TGTGCCAGCAGTTACTTTGCAGGCGCCGAAAAACTGTTTTTT. Protein sequence: CASSYFAGAEKLFF.

This chain connects TRBV5-1 to TRBJ2-7; 8 nucleotides align to TRBD1. This CDR3 region has 17 residues. Losses at the gene ends were 0 bases for V and 3 bases for J; bases not matched to a gene: 11. The germline V gene has CDR1 SGHRS and CDR2 YFSETQ. Here the CDR3 DNA reads TGCGCCAGCAGCTTGGCCGTGGGACAGGTGACCTTCTACGAGCAGTACTTC. It codes for CASSLAVGQVTFYEQYF.

This sequence joins TRBV4-3 and TRBJ2-3; the match to TRBD2 covers 7 bases. The CDR3 is 11 amino acids. With V trimmed by 10 bases and J by 4 bases, 2 bases remained unmatched. Germline CDR1 LGHNA, CDR2 YSLEER. The CDR3 spells CATRGADTQYF. CDR3 DNA sequence: TGCGCCACCCGGGGGGCAGATACGCAGTATTTT.